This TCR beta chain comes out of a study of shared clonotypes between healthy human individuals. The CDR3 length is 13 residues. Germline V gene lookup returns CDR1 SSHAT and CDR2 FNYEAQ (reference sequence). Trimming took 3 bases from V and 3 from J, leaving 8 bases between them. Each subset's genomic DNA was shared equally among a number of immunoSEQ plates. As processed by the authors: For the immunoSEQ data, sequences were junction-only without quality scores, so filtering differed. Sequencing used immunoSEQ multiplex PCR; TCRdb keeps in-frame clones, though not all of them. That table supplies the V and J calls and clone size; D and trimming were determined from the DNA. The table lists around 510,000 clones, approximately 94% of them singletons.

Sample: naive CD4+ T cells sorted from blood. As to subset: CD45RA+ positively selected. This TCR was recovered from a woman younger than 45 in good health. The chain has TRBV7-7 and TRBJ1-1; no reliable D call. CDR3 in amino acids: CASSLSRYTEAFF. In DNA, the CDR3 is TGTGCCAGCAGCTTGTCTCGGTACACTGAAGCTTTCTTT.